One and the same sample provided the 24 T cell receptor beta chains below, sequenced in a study of cytomegalovirus exposure and HLA in healthy donors. This PCR relied on a set of 60 Vbeta primers and 13 Jbeta primers. TCRdb's table, derived via immunoSEQ multiplex PCR, lists solely in-frame clones and lacks some. The table lists tens of thousands of clones, over 60% of them singletons. Material for sequencing was PBMCs. All receptors come from a man aged 40-49 years in good health and CMV-seronegative.

V and J are TRBV28 and TRBJ1-4; D is ambiguous. V was shortened by 8 bases and J by 2 bases, with 9 bases between the two germline ends. CDR1 and CDR2 from the germline V gene are MDHEN and SYDVKM. CDR3 length equals 13 residues. The CDR3 DNA is TGTGCCAGCGGGTCGGGGACTAATGAAAAACTGTTTTTT. Translated: CASGSGTNEKLFF.

The gene calls are TRBV5-1 and TRBJ2-1; 10 positions agree with TRBD2. V lost 2 bases and J lost 6; bases outside the gene matches: 2. CDR3 size: 14 residues. The V gene's germline CDR1 is SGHRS and CDR2 YFSETQ. The CDR3 bases are TGCGCCAGCAGCTTAGCGGGAGGGCCCAATGAGCAGTTCTTC. Protein product: CASSLAGGPNEQFF.

CDR3 sequence (DNA): TGCAGCCTAACGGCCGGGACTGTGTACAATGAGCAGTTCTTC. Translation: CSLTAGTVYNEQFF. V is TRBV29-1 and J is TRBJ2-1; TRBD2 is a possible D gene (6 bases). This CDR3 has 14 residues. Germline V CDR1 and CDR2: SQVTM, ANQGSEA. The ends were cut back, 8 bases at V and 4 bases at J, with 18 bases in the middle.

V usage is TRBV10-3 and J usage is TRBJ2-5, with TRBD2 matching over 8 bases. The CDR3 length is 13 residues. J gave up 4 bases and V 6 bases, and 4 bases lay outside the gene matches. Germline V gene sequence: CDR1 ENHRY, CDR2 SYGVKD. CDR3: CAIRGLDRETQYF. The CDR3, as DNA: TGTGCCATCAGGGGACTAGACCGAGAGACCCAGTACTTC.

The chain employs TRBV4-2 and TRBJ2-5; TRBD2 matches at 10 bases. CDR3 length: 16 residues. Losses at the gene ends were 1 base for V and 2 bases for J; bases not matched to a gene: 4. CDR1 is LGHNA and CDR2 is YNFKEQ in the germline V gene. In nucleotides, the CDR3 is TGTGCCAGCAGCCAAGCTAGCGGGAGTTCTCAAGAGACCCAGTACTTC. Protein: CASSQASGSSQETQYF.

This rearrangement joins TRBV2 to TRBJ2-7, with D unresolved. Looked up from germline, CDR1 is SNHLY and CDR2 is FYNNEI. The V gene lost 4 bases and the J gene lost 3 bases, with 10 bases spanning the gap. The CDR3 is 13 residues long. The CDR3 nucleotides read TGTGCCAGCAGTGCAAACGAGAACTACGAGCAGTACTTC. Amino acids: CASSANENYEQYF.

The chain joins TRBV9 to TRBJ2-3; a possible D gene is TRBD1 (6 bases). CDR1 and CDR2 (germline): SGDLS, YYNGEE. This CDR3 region has 14 residues. V lost 5 bases to trimming and J lost 3 bases, with 13 bases between them. CDR3 sequence: CASRPRGRTDTQYF. CDR3 DNA: TGTGCCAGCAGGCCCAGGGGCAGGACAGATACGCAGTATTTT. The full variable domain, in which reference TRBV9 and TRBJ2-3 provide the parts outside the CDR3, is DSGVTQTPKHLITATGQRVTLRCSPRSGDLSVYWYQQSLDQGLQFLIQYYNGEERAKGNILERFSAQQFPDLHSELNLSSLELGDSALYFCASRPRGRTDTQYFGPGTRLTVL.

The V gene is TRBV7-9, the J gene TRBJ1-1; a weak D match, TRBD1 (5 bases). The germline V gene encodes CDR1 SEHNR and CDR2 FQNEAQ (reference sequence). The V end lost 3 bases, the J end lost 0 bases, and 17 bases lay between the germline ends. The CDR3 runs 17 residues. The CDR3 sequence is CASSLGRGGHMNTEAFF. CDR3 sequence (DNA): TGTGCCAGCAGCTTGGGTAGGGGAGGCCACATGAACACTGAAGCTTTCTTT.

V gene TRBV19 combines with J gene TRBJ2-4, with D possibly TRBD1 on 6 matching bases. The germline CDR1 and CDR2 sequences are LNHDA and SQIVND (reference sequence). The CDR3 has 20 amino acids. The V end was cut by 5 bases, the J end by 0 bases, with 26 bases between. In DNA form, the CDR3 reads TGTGCCAGTAGTCCGCAAGGACAGAACTATAATGGGATAGCCAAAAACATTCAGTACTTC. It yields the protein CASSPQGQNYNGIAKNIQYF.

The rearrangement joins TRBV5-1 to TRBJ1-2, with unresolved D. The CDR3 has 13 residues. Trimming took off 0 bases at V and 4 bases at J, with 7 bases between the two ends. From germline, CDR1 is SGHRS and CDR2 YFSETQ. The CDR3: CASSLVTTYGYTF. CDR3 bases: TGCGCCAGCAGCTTGGTCACAACCTATGGCTACACCTTC.

The chain recombines TRBV4-3 with TRBJ1-5; TRBD1 is a possible D gene (6 bases). CDR1 is LGHNA and CDR2 is YSLEER in the germline V gene. The CDR3 contains 15 residues. Trimming removed 2 bases from V and 8 bases from J, with 16 bases in between. Here the CDR3 reads CASSQNTGIVEPQHF. Here the CDR3 DNA reads TGCGCCAGCAGCCAAAACACAGGGATCGTAGAGCCCCAGCATTTT.

The chain carries TRBV7-2 and TRBJ1-2, with TRBD1 matching 9 bases. Trimming took 2 bases from V and 4 from J; bases not matched to a gene: 8. Germline CDR1 SGHTA, CDR2 FQGNSA. The CDR3 is 16 residues long. Here the CDR3 reads CASSLFLTGGAYGYTF. The CDR3 DNA sequence: TGTGCCAGCAGCTTATTCCTCACAGGGGGCGCCTATGGCTACACCTTC. The full variable domain, rest sourced from reference TRBV7-2 and TRBJ1-2, is GAGVSQSPSNKVTEKGKDVELRCDPISGHTALYWYRQSLGQGLEFLIYFQGNSAPDKSGLPSDRFSAERTGGSVSTLTIQRTQQEDSAVYLCASSLFLTGGAYGYTFGSGTRLTVV.

V gene TRBV5-1 combines with J gene TRBJ2-2; the D gene is possibly TRBD2 (5 bases). Trimming removed 3 bases from V and 4 bases from J, with 7 bases in between. CDR3 length: 13 residues. The germline gives CDR1 SGHRS, CDR2 YFSETQ. CDR3 sequence reads: CASSSDFTGELFF. The CDR3 nucleotides are TGCGCCAGCAGCTCGGACTTCACCGGGGAGCTGTTTTTT. The full variable domain, with the rest looked up from reference TRBV5-1 and TRBJ2-2, is KAGVTQTPRYLIKTRGQQVTLSCSPISGHRSVSWYQQTPGQGLQFLFEYFSETQRNKGNFPGRFSGRQFSNSRSEMNVSTLELGDSALYLCASSSDFTGELFFGEGSRLTVL.

V gene TRBV4-3 combines with J gene TRBJ2-1; no definite D call. The CDR3 consists of 16 residues. Germline V gene sequence: CDR1 LGHNA, CDR2 YSLEER. V was shortened by 1 base and J by 4 bases, with 14 bases between the two germline ends. Here the CDR3 reads CASSQAWPDGYNEQFF. CDR3 DNA: TGCGCCAGCAGCCAAGCCTGGCCCGACGGGTACAATGAGCAGTTCTTC.

The CDR3 DNA is TGTGCCAGCAGTTTACAGGAATTCACTGAAGCTTTCTTT. Translation gives CASSLQEFTEAFF. This chain uses TRBV27 with TRBJ1-1; D gene unclear. V shed 2 bases and J shed 4 bases, with 8 bases lying between them. Germline CDR1 reads MNHEY; CDR2 reads SMNVEV (reference sequence). The CDR3 runs 13 residues.

V usage is TRBV28 and J usage is TRBJ1-1; 7 positions match TRBD1. The CDR3 runs 17 residues. With 3 bases clipped from V and 1 base from J, the junction kept 11 bases outside the gene matches. CDR1 is MDHEN and CDR2 is SYDVKM in the germline V gene. CDR3 nucleotide sequence: TGTGCCAGCAGTTTGGGGGTTCCAGGGGGTTCGAACACTGAAGCTTTCTTT. Translated: CASSLGVPGGSNTEAFF.

V is TRBV10-3 and J is TRBJ2-1; 10 positions match TRBD2. V lost 7 bases, J lost 7 bases, and 13 bases stayed unmatched. The CDR3 has 16 amino acids. Looked up from germline, CDR1 is ENHRY and CDR2 is SYGVKD. The chain's CDR3 is CAITLGLAPSRNEQFF. The CDR3, as DNA: TGTGCCATCACCTTGGGACTAGCGCCGTCGAGGAATGAGCAGTTCTTC.

This clone occurred a few times. The chain employs TRBV6-5 and TRBJ2-5, with D perhaps TRBD2 (6 bases). Trimming removed 2 bases from V and 0 bases from J, with 10 bases in between. This CDR3 region has 15 residues. Germline V lookup: CDR1 MNHEY, CDR2 SVGAGI. CDR3 sequence (DNA): TGTGCCAGCAGTTACGGAGGGAGAAACCAAGAGACCCAGTACTTC. Amino acid sequence: CASSYGGRNQETQYF.

The V gene is TRBV28, the J gene TRBJ2-7, with 10 bases lining up with TRBD2. CDR1 MDHEN and CDR2 SYDVKM come from the germline V gene. Germline trimming cut 7 bases from V and 4 bases from J; bases unmatched to any gene: 22. The CDR3 spans 19 residues. Here the CDR3 reads CASTLGPPSGRAEPYEQYF. CDR3 sequence (DNA): TGTGCCAGCACCCTGGGTCCCCCTAGCGGGAGAGCCGAACCATACGAGCAGTACTTC.

This chain connects TRBV6-1 to TRBJ1-1, with D hard to call. CDR1 MNHNS and CDR2 SASEGT come from the germline V gene. Deletions cut 1 base from V and 9 bases from J, with 9 bases between. The CDR3 is 12 residues long. The CDR3 sequence is CASSEVTNKAFF. Written as DNA, the CDR3 is TGTGCCAGCAGTGAAGTTACCAACAAAGCTTTCTTT.

The chain is built from TRBV29-1 and TRBJ1-2; D remains ambiguous. Germline lookup yields CDR1 SQVTM and CDR2 ANQGSEA. The CDR3 extends over 12 amino acids. With 4 bases removed from V and 2 bases from J, the gap between germline ends came to 8 bases. The CDR3 here is CSVGEQNYGYTF. In nucleotides, the CDR3 is TGCAGCGTTGGAGAACAGAACTATGGCTACACCTTC.

This clone was recorded a few times. V and J are TRBV6-5 and TRBJ2-7; 9 positions agree with TRBD1. Germline loops: CDR1 MNHEY, CDR2 SVGAGI. V lost 10 bases, J lost 4 bases, and 8 bases stayed unmatched. This CDR3 region has 13 residues. The CDR3 DNA is TGTGCCACCTTCCAGGGACAGGGTTACGAGCAGTACTTC. It specifies CATFQGQGYEQYF.

The rearrangement joins TRBV6-1 to TRBJ1-6; 7 nucleotides align to TRBD1. With V trimmed by 7 bases and J by 7 bases, 7 bases remained unmatched. There are 14 residues in the CDR3. The germline CDR1 and CDR2 sequences are MNHNS and SASEGT. CDR3 in amino acids: CASNDRDVNSPLHF. Here the CDR3 DNA reads TGTGCCAGCAATGACAGGGATGTAAATTCACCCCTCCACTTT.

The rearrangement links TRBV27 to TRBJ2-2; D gene unclear. This CDR3 comprises 16 residues. Germline loops: CDR1 MNHEY, CDR2 SMNVEV (reference sequence). Trimming took off 3 bases at V and 0 bases at J, with 11 bases between the two ends. Here the CDR3 reads CASSLAGPANTGELFF. The CDR3 DNA sequence: TGTGCCAGCAGTTTGGCTGGCCCTGCGAACACCGGGGAGCTGTTTTTT.